The present TCR beta chain was sequenced within a study of cytomegalovirus exposure and HLA in healthy donors. Overall study results and limits: V segments that were indistinguishable, TRBV6-2 and TRBV6-3 among them, were omitted from analysis.

The ends lost 3 bases at V and 2 bases at J; junction bases unmatched: 2. The CDR3 consists of 16 residues. CDR1 is SGHAT and CDR2 is FQNNGV in the germline V gene. This PCR relied on a set of 60 Vbeta primers and 13 Jbeta primers. TCRdb's table, derived via immunoSEQ multiplex PCR, lists solely in-frame clones and lacks some. This table holds some 200,000 clones. In the case of this clone: Its antigen is unidentified.

The receptor comes from a man under 40 in good health and CMV-seronegative. The V and J genes are TRBV11-2 and TRBJ2-3, with 13 bases matching TRBD2. The sample consisted of PBMCs. The CDR3 spells CASSFGLAGDTDTQYF. The CDR3 nucleotides are TGTGCCAGCAGCTTTGGACTAGCGGGAGACACAGATACGCAGTATTTT.